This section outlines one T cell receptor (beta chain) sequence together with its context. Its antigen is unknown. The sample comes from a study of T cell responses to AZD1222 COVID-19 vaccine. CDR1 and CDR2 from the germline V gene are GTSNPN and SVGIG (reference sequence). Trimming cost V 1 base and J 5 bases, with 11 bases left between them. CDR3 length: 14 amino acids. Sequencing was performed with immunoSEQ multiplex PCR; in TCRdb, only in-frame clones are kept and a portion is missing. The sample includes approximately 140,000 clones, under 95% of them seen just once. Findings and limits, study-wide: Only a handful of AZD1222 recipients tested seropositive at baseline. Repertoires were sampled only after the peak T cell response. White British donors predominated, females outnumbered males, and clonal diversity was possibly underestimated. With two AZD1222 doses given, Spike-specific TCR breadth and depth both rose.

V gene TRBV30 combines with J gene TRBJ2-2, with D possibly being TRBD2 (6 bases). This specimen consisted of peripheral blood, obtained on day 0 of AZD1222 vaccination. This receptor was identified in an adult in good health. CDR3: CAWSAWRETGELFF. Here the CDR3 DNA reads TGTGCCTGGAGTGCTTGGAGGGAGACCGGGGAGCTGTTTTTT.